Listed below are T cell receptor beta chains from one sample, sequenced in a study of cytomegalovirus exposure and HLA in healthy donors. Method: immunoSEQ multiplex PCR; TCRdb's copy keeps in-frame clones and lacks some. This table has roughly 100,000 clones, just over 70% appearing once. Sequences were obtained from PBMCs. The receptors stem from a boy younger than 18 in good health and CMV-seronegative. Each CDR3 is given with its conserved first and last residue. D genes are given only for firm matches. A row's size may be missing; if present it is once, few, many or a size class.

j_gene: TRBJ2-7; abundance: .; d_gene: .; v_gene: TRBV6-1; CDR3aa: CASSEADTDSYEQYF; CDR3nt: TGTGCCAGCAGTGAAGCGGACACCGACTCCTACGAGCAGTACTTC
j_gene: TRBJ1-4; abundance: .; d_gene: .; v_gene: TRBV19; CDR3aa: CASSRRETNEKLFF; CDR3nt: TGTGCCAGTAGTCGGAGGGAAACTAATGAAAAACTGTTTTTT
j_gene: TRBJ1-2; abundance: few; d_gene: TRBD1; v_gene: TRBV7-3; CDR3aa: CASSARQGSYTF; CDR3nt: TGTGCCAGCAGCGCCCGACAGGGGAGCTACACCTTC
j_gene: TRBJ2-1; abundance: .; d_gene: TRBD2; v_gene: TRBV6-5; CDR3aa: CASSYSAGGLYNEQFF; CDR3nt: TGTGCCAGCAGTTACTCTGCGGGAGGACTCTACAATGAGCAGTTCTTC
j_gene: TRBJ1-4; abundance: .; d_gene: .; v_gene: TRBV29-1; CDR3aa: CSVDGGGVDEKLFF; CDR3nt: TGCAGCGTTGACGGTGGGGGGGTCGATGAAAAACTGTTTTTT
j_gene: TRBJ2-7; abundance: .; d_gene: .; v_gene: TRBV30; CDR3aa: CAWRVPSGEQYF; CDR3nt: TGTGCCTGGAGGGTCCCCAGCGGCGAGCAGTACTTC
j_gene: TRBJ1-6; abundance: .; d_gene: .; v_gene: TRBV7-2; CDR3aa: CASSLFGPHKGDSPLHF; CDR3nt: TGTGCCAGCAGCTTGTTTGGACCGCACAAGGGGGATTCACCCCTCCACTTT
j_gene: TRBJ1-1; abundance: .; d_gene: .; v_gene: TRBV29-1; CDR3aa: CSVSGGREFMNTEAFF; CDR3nt: TGCAGCGTTAGTGGAGGCAGAGAGTTTATGAACACTGAAGCTTTCTTT
j_gene: TRBJ1-1; abundance: .; d_gene: .; v_gene: TRBV5-1; CDR3aa: CASSLEGAGLNTEAFF; CDR3nt: TGCGCCAGCAGCTTGGAAGGGGCAGGTTTGAACACTGAAGCTTTCTTT
j_gene: TRBJ2-3; abundance: .; d_gene: .; v_gene: TRBV5-6; CDR3aa: CASSPRVKDTQYF; CDR3nt: TGTGCCAGCAGCCCGCGGGTTAAGGATACGCAGTATTTT
j_gene: TRBJ2-7; abundance: .; d_gene: TRBD2; v_gene: TRBV7-9; CDR3aa: CASSPYSGRSYEQYF; CDR3nt: TGTGCCAGCAGTCCGTATAGCGGGAGATCCTACGAGCAGTACTTC
j_gene: TRBJ2-7; abundance: .; d_gene: TRBD2; v_gene: TRBV6-5; CDR3aa: CASSYSGGGSYEQYF; CDR3nt: TGTGCCAGCAGTTACTCGGGGGGAGGGTCCTACGAGCAGTACTTC
j_gene: TRBJ2-7; abundance: few; d_gene: TRBD1; v_gene: TRBV5-1; CDR3aa: CASSWDRTYEQYF; CDR3nt: TGCGCCAGCAGCTGGGACAGGACCTACGAGCAGTACTTC
j_gene: TRBJ1-1; abundance: .; d_gene: TRBD1; v_gene: TRBV19; CDR3aa: CASSRDRAKNTEAFF; CDR3nt: TGTGCCAGTAGCCGGGACAGGGCAAAGAACACTGAAGCTTTCTTT
j_gene: TRBJ1-2; abundance: .; d_gene: .; v_gene: TRBV19; CDR3aa: CATLDKTNYGYTF; CDR3nt: TGTGCCACCCTCGACAAGACTAACTATGGCTACACCTTC
j_gene: TRBJ1-3; abundance: .; d_gene: .; v_gene: TRBV28; CDR3aa: CASRLQGGPGNTIYF; CDR3nt: TGTGCCAGCAGATTACAAGGCGGGCCTGGAAACACCATATATTTT
j_gene: TRBJ2-5; abundance: few; d_gene: .; v_gene: TRBV5-1; CDR3aa: CASSFGQGETQYF; CDR3nt: TGCGCCAGCAGCTTCGGCCAGGGGGAGACCCAGTACTTC
j_gene: TRBJ2-2; abundance: .; d_gene: TRBD2; v_gene: TRBV4-2; CDR3aa: CASSLAGGPSELFF; CDR3nt: TGTGCCAGCAGCCTAGCGGGAGGGCCTTCGGAGCTGTTTTTT
j_gene: TRBJ2-3; abundance: .; d_gene: TRBD2; v_gene: TRBV4-3; CDR3aa: CASSQSFGPSGGPDTQYF; CDR3nt: TGCGCCAGCAGCCAATCGTTTGGACCTAGCGGGGGGCCAGATACGCAGTATTTT
j_gene: TRBJ1-5; abundance: .; d_gene: .; v_gene: TRBV2; CDR3aa: CASSGQSNQPQHF; CDR3nt: TGTGCCAGCAGCGGACAGAGCAATCAGCCCCAGCATTTT
j_gene: TRBJ2-7; abundance: .; d_gene: .; v_gene: TRBV9; CDR3aa: CASSADGGLPFYEQYF; CDR3nt: TGTGCCAGCAGCGCCGATGGCGGGCTCCCCTTCTACGAGCAGTACTTC
j_gene: TRBJ2-7; abundance: .; d_gene: TRBD1; v_gene: TRBV2; CDR3aa: CASRGDRGIPYEQYF; CDR3nt: TGTGCCAGCAGGGGGGACAGGGGGATCCCCTACGAGCAGTACTTC
j_gene: TRBJ2-3; abundance: .; d_gene: .; v_gene: TRBV6-6; CDR3aa: CASSSLSGVGTDTQYF; CDR3nt: TGTGCCAGCAGTTCTCTTAGCGGAGTAGGCACAGATACGCAGTATTTT
j_gene: TRBJ2-5; abundance: .; d_gene: .; v_gene: TRBV6-5; CDR3aa: CASSYGAGYPETQYF; CDR3nt: TGTGCCAGCAGTTACGGGGCAGGGTACCCAGAGACCCAGTACTTC
j_gene: TRBJ1-2; abundance: few; d_gene: .; v_gene: TRBV5-6; CDR3aa: CASSLTLNYGYTF; CDR3nt: TGTGCCAGCAGCTTGACATTGAACTATGGCTACACCTTC
j_gene: TRBJ2-5; abundance: .; d_gene: .; v_gene: TRBV11-2; CDR3aa: CASSLESRHEYF; CDR3nt: TGTGCCAGCAGCTTAGAGTCGAGACATGAGTACTTC
j_gene: TRBJ1-2; abundance: .; d_gene: .; v_gene: TRBV5-6; CDR3aa: CASSLGENYGYTF; CDR3nt: TGTGCCAGCAGCTTGGGAGAAAACTATGGCTACACCTTC
j_gene: TRBJ1-1; abundance: .; d_gene: .; v_gene: TRBV12-5; CDR3aa: CASGLGPQTEAFF; CDR3nt: TGTGCTAGTGGTTTGGGCCCCCAGACTGAAGCTTTCTTT
j_gene: TRBJ2-7; abundance: .; d_gene: .; v_gene: TRBV14; CDR3aa: CASSQGWSAYEQYF; CDR3nt: TGTGCCAGCAGCCAAGGGTGGAGTGCCTACGAGCAGTACTTC
j_gene: TRBJ1-5; abundance: .; d_gene: .; v_gene: TRBV7-2; CDR3aa: CASSLAQGPNQPQHF; CDR3nt: TGTGCCAGCAGCTTAGCTCAGGGCCCAAATCAGCCCCAGCATTTT
j_gene: TRBJ2-3; abundance: .; d_gene: .; v_gene: TRBV5-1; CDR3aa: CASSLAGAGSTDTQYF; CDR3nt: TGCGCCAGCAGCTTGGCCGGTGCGGGTAGCACAGATACGCAGTATTTT
j_gene: TRBJ1-1; abundance: .; d_gene: TRBD1; v_gene: TRBV28; CDR3aa: CASTYPPGTGGSEAFF; CDR3nt: TGTGCCAGCACTTACCCCCCCGGGACAGGGGGTTCGGAAGCTTTCTTT
j_gene: TRBJ2-3; abundance: .; d_gene: TRBD1; v_gene: TRBV7-9; CDR3aa: CASDREISSTDTQYF; CDR3nt: TGTGCCAGCGACAGGGAAATCTCTAGCACAGATACGCAGTATTTT
j_gene: TRBJ2-2; abundance: .; d_gene: .; v_gene: TRBV7-6; CDR3aa: CASSSQGKGGELFF; CDR3nt: TGTGCCAGCAGTTCGCAGGGAAAGGGCGGGGAGCTGTTTTTT
j_gene: TRBJ1-1; abundance: .; d_gene: .; v_gene: TRBV10-3; CDR3aa: CAISEQTGFTEAFF; CDR3nt: TGTGCCATCAGTGAACAGACAGGCTTCACTGAAGCTTTCTTT
j_gene: TRBJ1-5; abundance: .; d_gene: .; v_gene: TRBV5-6; CDR3aa: CASSPSGYNQPQHF; CDR3nt: TGTGCCAGCAGCCCCTCAGGGTACAATCAGCCCCAGCATTTT
j_gene: TRBJ2-7; abundance: .; d_gene: TRBD2; v_gene: TRBV19; CDR3aa: CASSIDLAGDEQYF; CDR3nt: TGTGCCAGTAGTATAGATCTAGCGGGAGACGAGCAGTACTTC
j_gene: TRBJ1-1; abundance: once; d_gene: .; v_gene: TRBV11-3; CDR3aa: CASSLPGAANTEAFF; CDR3nt: TGTGCCAGCAGCCTCCCAGGGGCGGCGAACACTGAAGCTTTCTTT
j_gene: TRBJ2-3; abundance: .; d_gene: TRBD1; v_gene: TRBV10-3; CDR3aa: CAIRGTGAEDTQYF; CDR3nt: TGTGCCATCAGGGGGACAGGGGCCGAGGATACGCAGTATTTT
j_gene: TRBJ2-7; abundance: .; d_gene: TRBD1; v_gene: TRBV18; CDR3aa: CASSRAWDSSYEQYF; CDR3nt: TGTGCCAGCTCACGTGCCTGGGACAGCTCCTACGAGCAGTACTTC
j_gene: TRBJ1-2; abundance: .; d_gene: .; v_gene: TRBV5-6; CDR3aa: CASSQDYGYTF; CDR3nt: TGTGCCAGCAGCCAGGACTATGGCTACACCTTC
j_gene: TRBJ2-3; abundance: few; d_gene: .; v_gene: TRBV19; CDR3aa: CASRTFQGGGRDTQYF; CDR3nt: TGTGCCAGTAGGACCTTTCAGGGGGGAGGTCGGGATACGCAGTATTTT
j_gene: TRBJ2-5; abundance: .; d_gene: TRBD1; v_gene: TRBV29-1; CDR3aa: CSVRTGPRETQYF; CDR3nt: TGCAGCGTTAGGACAGGGCCTCGGGAGACCCAGTACTTC
j_gene: TRBJ1-5; abundance: .; d_gene: .; v_gene: TRBV7-9; CDR3aa: CASSSGVFNQPQHF; CDR3nt: TGTGCCAGCAGCTCCGGGGTTTTTAATCAGCCCCAGCATTTT
j_gene: TRBJ2-5; abundance: .; d_gene: .; v_gene: TRBV28; CDR3aa: CASSPTGQTQYF; CDR3nt: TGTGCCAGCAGTCCTACAGGTCAGACCCAGTACTTC
j_gene: TRBJ1-5; abundance: .; d_gene: TRBD1; v_gene: TRBV30; CDR3aa: CAWSVSGGRNQPQHF; CDR3nt: TGTGCCTGGAGCGTCTCAGGGGGGAGGAATCAGCCCCAGCATTTT
j_gene: TRBJ2-7; abundance: .; d_gene: .; v_gene: TRBV6-6; CDR3aa: CASSSRHEQYF; CDR3nt: TGTGCCAGCAGTTCCCGTCACGAGCAGTACTTC
j_gene: TRBJ1-6; abundance: .; d_gene: .; v_gene: TRBV6-5; CDR3aa: CASSSESSYNSPLHF; CDR3nt: TGTGCCAGCAGTTCCGAGAGCTCCTATAATTCACCCCTCCACTTT
j_gene: TRBJ1-1; abundance: .; d_gene: .; v_gene: TRBV9; CDR3aa: CASSVAPVNTEAFF; CDR3nt: TGTGCCAGCAGCGTAGCGCCAGTCAACACTGAAGCTTTCTTT
j_gene: TRBJ2-2; abundance: few; d_gene: TRBD1; v_gene: TRBV18; CDR3aa: CASSPAWDSRVAGELFF; CDR3nt: TGTGCCAGCTCACCAGCTTGGGACAGCCGGGTAGCCGGGGAGCTGTTTTTT
j_gene: TRBJ2-7; abundance: once; d_gene: TRBD1; v_gene: TRBV4-1; CDR3aa: CASSQATRPHRDRAVRSYEQYF; CDR3nt: TGCGCCAGCAGCCAAGCAACTAGGCCCCACCGGGACAGGGCAGTCAGGTCCTACGAGCAGTACTTC
j_gene: TRBJ2-7; abundance: .; d_gene: TRBD2; v_gene: TRBV27; CDR3aa: CASSPPPTSGRQYF; CDR3nt: TGTGCCAGCAGTCCCCCTCCTACTAGCGGGAGGCAGTACTTC
j_gene: TRBJ2-7; abundance: .; d_gene: .; v_gene: TRBV30; CDR3aa: CAWSVHQFYEQYF; CDR3nt: TGTGCCTGGAGTGTACATCAGTTCTACGAGCAGTACTTC
j_gene: TRBJ1-4; abundance: few; d_gene: .; v_gene: TRBV9; CDR3aa: CASSPGAGFGEKLFF; CDR3nt: TGTGCCAGCAGCCCCGGTGCAGGGTTTGGCGAAAAACTGTTTTTT